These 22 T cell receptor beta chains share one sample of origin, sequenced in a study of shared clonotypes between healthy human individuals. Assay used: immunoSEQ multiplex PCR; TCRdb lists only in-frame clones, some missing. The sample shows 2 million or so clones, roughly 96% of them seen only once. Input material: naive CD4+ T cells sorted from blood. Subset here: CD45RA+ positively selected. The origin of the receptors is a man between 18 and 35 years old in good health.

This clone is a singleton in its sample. The CDR3 coding sequence is TGTGCCAGCAGCTTGGAGGTCATCGATGGCTACACCTTC. Its protein is CASSLEVIDGYTF. The chain joins TRBV5-4 to TRBJ1-2, with D hard to call. In germline, CDR1 is SGHNT, CDR2 YYREEE (reference sequence). V lost 0 bases to trimming and J lost 6 bases, with 9 bases between them. The CDR3 is 13 residues long.

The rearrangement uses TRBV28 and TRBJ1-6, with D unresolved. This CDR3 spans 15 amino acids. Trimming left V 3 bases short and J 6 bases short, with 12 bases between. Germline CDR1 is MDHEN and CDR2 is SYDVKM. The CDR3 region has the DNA TGTGCCAGCAGTTTGGAAGGTCCGGGTAATTCACCCCTCCACTTT. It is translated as CASSLEGPGNSPLHF.

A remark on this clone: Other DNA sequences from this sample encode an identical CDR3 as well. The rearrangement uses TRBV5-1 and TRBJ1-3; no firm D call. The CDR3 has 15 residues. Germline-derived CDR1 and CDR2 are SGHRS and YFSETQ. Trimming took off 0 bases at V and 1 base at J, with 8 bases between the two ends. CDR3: CASSLDGSSGNTIYF. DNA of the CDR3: TGCGCCAGCAGCTTGGATGGCAGTTCTGGAAACACCATATATTTT.

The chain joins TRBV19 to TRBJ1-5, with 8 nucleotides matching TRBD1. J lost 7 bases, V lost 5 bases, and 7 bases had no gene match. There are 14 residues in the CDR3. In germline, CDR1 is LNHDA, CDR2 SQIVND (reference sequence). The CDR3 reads CASSFRQGQQPQHF. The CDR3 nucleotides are TGTGCCAGTAGTTTCCGACAGGGGCAACAGCCCCAGCATTTT.

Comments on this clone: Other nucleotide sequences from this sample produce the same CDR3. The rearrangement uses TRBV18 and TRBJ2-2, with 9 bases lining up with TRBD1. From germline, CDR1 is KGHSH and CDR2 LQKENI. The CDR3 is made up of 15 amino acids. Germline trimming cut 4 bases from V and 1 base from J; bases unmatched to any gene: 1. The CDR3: CASSQGQGNTGELFF. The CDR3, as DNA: TGTGCCAGCTCACAGGGACAGGGGAACACCGGGGAGCTGTTTTTT. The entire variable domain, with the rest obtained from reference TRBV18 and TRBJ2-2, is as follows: NAGVMQNPRHLVRRRGQEARLRCSPMKGHSHVYWYRQLPEEGLKFMVYLQKENIIDESGMPKERFSAEFPKEGPSILRIQQVVRGDSAAYFCASSQGQGNTGELFFGEGSRLTVL.

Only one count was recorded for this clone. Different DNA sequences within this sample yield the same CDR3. As DNA, the CDR3 is TGCGCCAGCAGCTCCAGGACTAGCAGTTACAATGAGCAGTTCTTC. It translates to CASSSRTSSYNEQFF. This chain links TRBV5-1 with TRBJ2-1, with 8 bases fitting TRBD2. The CDR3 extends over 15 amino acids. The V gene end was trimmed by 3 bases and the J gene end by 4 bases; junction bases not matched to a gene: 6. Germline values: CDR1 SGHRS, CDR2 YFSETQ.

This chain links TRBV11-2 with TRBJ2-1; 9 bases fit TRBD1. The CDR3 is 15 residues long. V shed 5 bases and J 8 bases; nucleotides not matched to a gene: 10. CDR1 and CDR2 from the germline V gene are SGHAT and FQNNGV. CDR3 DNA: TGTGCCAGCAGCCCACGGGGACAGGGTTTCGATGAGCAGTTCTTC. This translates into CASSPRGQGFDEQFF.

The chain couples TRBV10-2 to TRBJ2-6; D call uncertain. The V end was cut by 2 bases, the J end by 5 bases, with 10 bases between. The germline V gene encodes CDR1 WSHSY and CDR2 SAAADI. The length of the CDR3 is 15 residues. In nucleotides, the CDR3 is TGCGCCAGCAGTGAGGGCGACATCCGGGCCAACGTCCTGACTTTC. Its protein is CASSEGDIRANVLTF.

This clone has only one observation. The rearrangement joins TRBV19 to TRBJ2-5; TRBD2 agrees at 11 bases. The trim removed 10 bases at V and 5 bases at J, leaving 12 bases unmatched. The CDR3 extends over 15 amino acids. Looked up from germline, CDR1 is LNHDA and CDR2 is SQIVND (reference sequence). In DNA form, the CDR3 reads TGTGCCACCACGGCTAGCGGGGGGCTTGGGGAGACCCAGTACTTC. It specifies CATTASGGLGETQYF.

The CDR3 region has the DNA TGTGCCAGCAGCACCCGGACAGAAGCTGAAGCTTTCTTT. This translates into CASSTRTEAEAFF. V and J are TRBV9 and TRBJ1-1; TRBD1 might be the D (6 bases). CDR3 length: 13 residues. Germline CDR1 SGDLS, CDR2 YYNGEE. V gave up 4 bases and J gave up 6 bases, with 13 bases separating them.

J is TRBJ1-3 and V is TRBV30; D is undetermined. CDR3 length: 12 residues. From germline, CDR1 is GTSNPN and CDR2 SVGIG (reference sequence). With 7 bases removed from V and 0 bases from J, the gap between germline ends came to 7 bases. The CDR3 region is CASTFSGNTIYF. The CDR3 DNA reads TGTGCCTCCACCTTCTCTGGAAACACCATATATTTT.

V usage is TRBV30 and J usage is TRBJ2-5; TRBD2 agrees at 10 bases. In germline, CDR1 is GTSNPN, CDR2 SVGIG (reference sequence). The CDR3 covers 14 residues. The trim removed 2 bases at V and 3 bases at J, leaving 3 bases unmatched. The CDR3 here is CAWSTTSGKETQYF. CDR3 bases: TGTGCCTGGAGTACCACTAGCGGGAAAGAGACCCAGTACTTC.

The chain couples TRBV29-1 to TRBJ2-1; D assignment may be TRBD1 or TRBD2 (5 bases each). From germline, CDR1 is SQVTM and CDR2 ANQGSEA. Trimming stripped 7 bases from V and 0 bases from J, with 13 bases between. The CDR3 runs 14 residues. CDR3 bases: TGCAGCGCCAAAGCCGGGACCTCCTACAATGAGCAGTTCTTC. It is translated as CSAKAGTSYNEQFF.

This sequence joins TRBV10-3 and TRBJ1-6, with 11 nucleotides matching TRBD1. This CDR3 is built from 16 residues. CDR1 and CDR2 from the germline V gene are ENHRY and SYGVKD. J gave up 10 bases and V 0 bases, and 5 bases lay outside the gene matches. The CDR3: CAISESGQGVRSPLHF. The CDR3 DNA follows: TGTGCCATCAGTGAGTCGGGACAGGGGGTCAGGTCACCCCTCCACTTT.

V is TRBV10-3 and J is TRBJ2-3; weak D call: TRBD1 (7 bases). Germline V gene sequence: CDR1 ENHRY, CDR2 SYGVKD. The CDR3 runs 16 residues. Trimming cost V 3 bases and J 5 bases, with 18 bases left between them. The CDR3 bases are TGTGCCATCAGTGACTACGAGCAGGGGGGAAGAGATACGCAGTATTTT. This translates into CAISDYEQGGRDTQYF.

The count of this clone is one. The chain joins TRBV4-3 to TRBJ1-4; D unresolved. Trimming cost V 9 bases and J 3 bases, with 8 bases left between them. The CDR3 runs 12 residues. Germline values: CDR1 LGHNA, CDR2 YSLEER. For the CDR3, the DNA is TGCGCCAGGAACCCTCCTAATGAAAAACTGTTTTTT. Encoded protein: CARNPPNEKLFF.

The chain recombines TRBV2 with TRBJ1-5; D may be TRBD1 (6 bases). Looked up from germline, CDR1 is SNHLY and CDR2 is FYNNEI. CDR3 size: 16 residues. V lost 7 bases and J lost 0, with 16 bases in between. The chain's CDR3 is CASKWGRGDSNQPQHF. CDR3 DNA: TGTGCCAGCAAATGGGGCAGGGGTGATAGCAATCAGCCCCAGCATTTT. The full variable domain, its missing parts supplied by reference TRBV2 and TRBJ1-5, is EPEVTQTPSHQVTQMGQEVILRCVPISNHLYFYWYRQILGQKVEFLVSFYNNEISEKSEIFDDQFSVERPDGSNFTLKIRSTKLEDSAMYFCASKWGRGDSNQPQHFGDGTRLSIL.

The CDR3: CASSLRDPLGNSPLHF. The CDR3 DNA reads TGTGCCAGCAGCTTGAGGGACCCATTAGGCAATTCACCCCTCCACTTT. The chain links TRBV5-4 to TRBJ1-6; TRBD1 is a possible D gene (5 bases). Per the germline V gene, CDR1 is SGHNT and CDR2 is YYREEE (reference sequence). This CDR3 comprises 16 residues. Trimming took off 1 base at V and 7 bases at J, with 15 bases between the two ends.

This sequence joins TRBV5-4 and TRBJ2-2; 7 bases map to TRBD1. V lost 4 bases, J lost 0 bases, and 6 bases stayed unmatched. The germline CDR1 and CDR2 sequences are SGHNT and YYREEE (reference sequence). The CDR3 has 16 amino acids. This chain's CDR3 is CASSVNRGSNTGELFF. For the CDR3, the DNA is TGTGCCAGCAGCGTAAACAGGGGTTCGAACACCGGGGAGCTGTTTTTT.

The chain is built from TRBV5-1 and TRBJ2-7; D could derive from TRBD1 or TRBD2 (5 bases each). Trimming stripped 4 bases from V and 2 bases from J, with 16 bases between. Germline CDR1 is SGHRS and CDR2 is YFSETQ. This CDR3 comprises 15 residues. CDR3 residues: CASSHTTGAAYEQYF. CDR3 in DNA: TGCGCCAGCAGCCATACAACCGGGGCCGCCTACGAGCAGTACTTC.

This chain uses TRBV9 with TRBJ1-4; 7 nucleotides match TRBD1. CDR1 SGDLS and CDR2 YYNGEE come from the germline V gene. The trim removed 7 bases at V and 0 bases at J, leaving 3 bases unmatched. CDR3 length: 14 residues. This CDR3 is CASAGGPTNEKLFF. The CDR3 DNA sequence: TGTGCCAGCGCAGGGGGGCCAACTAATGAAAAACTGTTTTTT.

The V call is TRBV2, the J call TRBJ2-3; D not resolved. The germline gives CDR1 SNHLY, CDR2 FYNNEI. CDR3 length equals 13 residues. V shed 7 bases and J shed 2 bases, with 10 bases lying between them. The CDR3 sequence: CASNTAPTDTQYF. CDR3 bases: TGTGCCAGCAATACGGCCCCCACAGATACGCAGTATTTT.